One sample yielded the 30 T cell receptor beta chains listed below, sequenced in a study of patients and donors after allogeneic stem cell transplantation. TCRdb reanalysed the RT-PCR reads using MiXCR and keeps one entry per CDR3 protein. The repertoire holds about a million distinct CDR3 sequences, with roughly 18% as singletons. Material for sequencing was blood, either unsorted or a sorted T cell fraction (not recorded which). Receptors were obtained from a human donor who was either an allogeneic HSCT recipient or a stem cell or donor lymphocyte infusion donor (not recorded which). It is not recorded whose cells these are; they may come from a transplant donor.

This clonotype was picked up many times. The gene calls are TRBV24-1 and TRBJ2-7; TRBD1 matches at 7 bases. With 4 bases clipped from V and 5 bases from J, the junction kept 1 base outside the gene matches. The CDR3 runs 12 residues. Per the germline V gene, CDR1 is KGHDR and CDR2 is SFDVKD. CDR3 in DNA: TGTGCCACCAGTGACACAGGGGACGAGCAGTACTTC. It is translated as CATSDTGDEQYF.

This clonotype was seen a few times. The final CDR3 position lacks the conserved phenylalanine or tryptophan, pointing to a likely read error. No DNA is shown, since the ends of the CDR3 on it are uncertain; the CDR3 is the one TCRdb lists. V usage is TRBV5-1 and J usage is TRBJ1-1; the table's D call, TRBD1, was not checked against the DNA. Germline CDR1 is SGHRS and CDR2 is YFSETQ. From its first to its last residue, the CDR3 has 14 amino acids. CDR3 protein: CASSLNGGSGALFP.

V and J are TRBV29-1 and TRBJ1-1, with 7 bases fitting TRBD1. V lost 5 bases, J lost 5 bases, and 8 bases stayed unmatched. This CDR3 has 13 residues. The germline V gene encodes CDR1 SQVTM and CDR2 ANQGSEA. As DNA, the CDR3 is TGCAGCGTTCGTTGGGACAGCCTTACTGAAGCTTTCTTT. As protein: CSVRWDSLTEAFF.

A few counts support this clonotype. The chain links TRBV20-1 to TRBJ1-2, with D tentatively TRBD1 (6 bases). CDR1 and CDR2 (germline): DFQATT, SNEGSKA (reference sequence). Trimming removed 3 bases at V and 8 bases at J, with 13 bases between. CDR3 length: 12 amino acids. CDR3 DNA sequence: TGCAGTGCTAGGCGGGGGGCGGAGGGCTACACCTTC. This sequence encodes CSARRGAEGYTF.

V usage is TRBV27 and J usage is TRBJ2-1; D unresolved. The CDR3 consists of 13 residues. Per germline, CDR1 MNHEY and CDR2 SMNVEV (reference sequence). Trimming cost V 6 bases and J 8 bases, with 14 bases left between them. CDR3 nucleotide sequence: TGTGCCAGCAGCAACACCGGGTGGGATGAGCAGTTCTTC. Translating gives CASSNTGWDEQFF.

This clonotype has only a few counts. V and J are TRBV30 and TRBJ2-5; TRBD2 aligns across 10 bases. Germline V lookup: CDR1 GTSNPN, CDR2 SVGIG (reference sequence). V lost 2 bases and J lost 5; bases outside the gene matches: 8. There are 15 residues in the CDR3. CDR3 amino acids: CAWSPRLAGQETQYF. The CDR3 bases are TGTGCCTGGAGTCCAAGACTAGCGGGTCAGGAGACCCAGTACTTC.

This clonotype was found a few times. The chain recombines TRBV5-1 with TRBJ2-3; no clear D gene. CDR1 is SGHRS and CDR2 is YFSETQ in the germline V gene. V lost 3 bases, J lost 0 bases, and 14 bases lay in between. CDR3 size: 16 residues. The CDR3 sequence is CASSSKIRTSTDTQYF. CDR3 DNA sequence: TGCGCCAGCAGCTCTAAAATCCGGACGAGCACAGATACGCAGTATTTT.

The chain combines TRBV7-2 with TRBJ2-5, with D perhaps matching TRBD2 (6 bases). Trimming took off 1 base at V and 5 bases at J, with 11 bases between the two ends. Germline CDR1 is SGHTA and CDR2 is FQGNSA. The CDR3 contains 14 residues. CDR3: CASSLVRGGETQYF. Here the CDR3 DNA reads TGTGCCAGCAGCTTAGTGCGGGGCGGGGAGACCCAGTACTTC. The entire variable domain, with the rest obtained from reference TRBV7-2 and TRBJ2-5, is as follows: GAGVSQSPSNKVTEKGKDVELRCDPISGHTALYWYRQSLGQGLEFLIYFQGNSAPDKSGLPSDRFSAERTGGSVSTLTIQRTQQEDSAVYLCASSLVRGGETQYFGPGTRLLVL.

The rearrangement joins TRBV7-9 to TRBJ2-5, with D uncertain. V was pared by 0 bases and J by 6 bases, with 11 bases between. CDR3 length equals 14 residues. Germline CDR1 and CDR2: SEHNR and FQNEAQ (reference sequence). This chain's CDR3 is CASSLAGTSQTQYF. The CDR3 DNA is TGTGCCAGCAGCTTAGCAGGAACCTCTCAGACCCAGTACTTC.

The chain employs TRBV9 and TRBJ1-2; 8 nucleotides match TRBD1. Germline V CDR1 and CDR2: SGDLS, YYNGEE. With V trimmed by 3 bases and J by 7 bases, 11 bases remained unmatched. This CDR3 is 15 amino acids long. CDR3 nucleotide sequence: TGTGCCAGCAGCGGGTCGGCAGGGGGCCCACTTGGCTACACCTTC. This encodes CASSGSAGGPLGYTF.

This clonotype was detected ten times or more. The chain recombines TRBV24-1 with TRBJ2-1; 7 bases map to TRBD2. Germline CDR1 and CDR2: KGHDR and SFDVKD. The trim removed 4 bases at V and 4 bases at J, leaving 9 bases unmatched. The CDR3 length is 16 residues. Here the CDR3 reads CATSDGEGSFYNEQFF. In DNA form, the CDR3 reads TGTGCCACCAGTGACGGGGAGGGGAGCTTTTACAATGAGCAGTTCTTC.

This clonotype was detected a few times. This chain links TRBV6-2 or TRBV6-3 with TRBJ2-1, with 10 bases matching TRBD2. The CDR3 covers 15 residues. The junction had 8 bases not matched to a gene; V was cut back by 5 bases and J by 7 bases. Germline V CDR1 and CDR2: MNHEY, SVGEGT. As DNA, the CDR3 is TGTGCCAGCAGTAAAGCGGGGGGGCCAATGAATGAGCAGTTCTTC. It codes for CASSKAGGPMNEQFF.

This sequence joins TRBV9 and TRBJ2-1; perhaps TRBD2 as D (6 bases). The CDR3 is made up of 10 amino acids. Germline CDR1 reads SGDLS; CDR2 reads YYNGEE. V was shortened by 7 bases and J by 12 bases, with 11 bases between the two germline ends. CDR3 nucleotide sequence: TGTGCCAGCGGGGAGGTCGGGCAGTTCTTC. Its translation is CASGEVGQFF.

This clonotype has a handful of counts. V gene TRBV20-1 combines with J gene TRBJ1-5; tentative D call: TRBD1 (6 bases). Germline V CDR1 and CDR2: DFQATT, SNEGSKA (reference sequence). The V gene lost 5 bases and the J gene lost 2 bases, with 16 bases spanning the gap. This CDR3 spans 15 amino acids. The CDR3 coding sequence is TGCAGTGCTTTACCCACAGGGAAAGGCAATCAGCCCCAGCATTTT. This sequence encodes CSALPTGKGNQPQHF.

V and J are TRBV12-3 or TRBV12-4 and TRBJ2-7, with D possibly TRBD1 on 5 matching bases. V lost 1 base, J lost 0 bases, and 13 bases lay in between. This CDR3 region has 16 residues. In DNA form, the CDR3 reads TGTGCCAGCAGTTTAGGTGGGGCTCGCGACTCCTACGAGCAGTACTTC. Encoded protein: CASSLGGARDSYEQYF.

For the CDR3, the DNA is TGTGCCAGTAGTATACCGGAGCTTAGCAATCAGCCCCAGCATTTT. It codes for CASSIPELSNQPQHF. The chain links TRBV19 to TRBJ1-5; D not resolved. This CDR3 comprises 15 residues. Trimming stripped 2 bases from V and 0 bases from J, with 8 bases between. Germline assignment: CDR1 LNHDA and CDR2 SQIVND (reference sequence).

This clonotype was detected only a few times. This rearrangement joins TRBV5-1 to TRBJ2-5, with TRBD2 as a possible D gene (6 bases). This CDR3 comprises 15 residues. Germline CDR1 SGHRS, CDR2 YFSETQ. The germline V and J ends were trimmed by 0 bases and 5 bases, with 14 bases remaining between them. DNA of the CDR3: TGCGCCAGCAGCTTGGGGACTACTTTGGGGGAGACCCAGTACTTC. Its translation: CASSLGTTLGETQYF.

The V gene is TRBV25-1, the J gene TRBJ2-2; TRBD1 agrees at 9 bases. Germline lookup yields CDR1 MGHDK and CDR2 SYGVNS. Trimming removed 8 bases from V and 6 bases from J; junction bases left unmatched: 7. The CDR3 covers 14 residues. The CDR3 loop is CASAPGTGSGELFF. The CDR3 DNA is TGTGCCAGCGCTCCCGGGACAGGGTCCGGGGAGCTGTTTTTT.

V gene TRBV6-1 combines with J gene TRBJ2-2, with a weak D call TRBD2 (6 bases). V was trimmed by 7 bases and J by 3 bases, leaving 12 bases between them. Germline V lookup: CDR1 MNHNS, CDR2 SASEGT. This CDR3 contains 14 residues. The CDR3 coding sequence is TGTGCCAGCAAACTAGCCGCGTACACCGGGGAGCTGTTTTTT. Translated, it gives CASKLAAYTGELFF.

The V and J genes are TRBV5-1 and TRBJ2-3; 8 bases agree with TRBD2. V shed 6 bases, J shed 1 base, and the junction held 10 bases outside the gene matches. Germline CDR1 reads SGHRS; CDR2 reads YFSETQ. The CDR3 spans 16 residues. The CDR3 is CASKPLIGGGTDTQYF. CDR3 bases: TGCGCCAGCAAGCCTTTGATCGGGGGGGGCACAGATACGCAGTATTTT.

In this sample, this clonotype turned up a few times. The chain joins TRBV4-3 to TRBJ2-2; D not resolved. V dropped 1 base and J dropped 4 bases, with 13 bases sitting between them. In germline, CDR1 is LGHNA, CDR2 YSLEER. This CDR3 contains 16 residues. CDR3 protein: CASSQGWALGTGELFF. The CDR3 DNA is TGCGCCAGCAGCCAAGGATGGGCGTTGGGCACCGGGGAGCTGTTTTTT.

This clonotype was seen many times. V is TRBV20-1 and J is TRBJ2-3, with no clear D. This CDR3 is built from 13 residues. The V end was cut by 2 bases, the J end by 6 bases, with 12 bases between. Germline V gives CDR1 DFQATT, CDR2 SNEGSKA (reference sequence). CDR3 amino acids: CSARSISTDTQYF. CDR3 nucleotide sequence: TGCAGTGCTAGATCTATCTCTACGGATACGCAGTATTTT.

The chain employs TRBV5-4 and TRBJ2-1; D may be TRBD1 or TRBD2 (5 bases each). The CDR3 has 13 amino acids. Trimming left V 5 bases short and J 13 bases short, with 19 bases between. In germline, CDR1 is SGHNT, CDR2 YYREEE (reference sequence). In DNA form, the CDR3 reads TGTGCCAGCAGTCATCCGGGACCCTCTGAACAGTTCTTC. Its protein product is CASSHPGPSEQFF.

This sequence joins TRBV5-1 and TRBJ2-3; 16 nucleotides align to TRBD2. With 4 bases clipped from V and 1 base from J, the junction kept 6 bases outside the gene matches. Germline V CDR1 and CDR2: SGHRS, YFSETQ. CDR3 length equals 18 residues. The DNA of the CDR3 is TGCGCCAGCAGCGCTGGGACTAGCGGGGGGGCACGCACAGATACGCAGTATTTT. It codes for CASSAGTSGGARTDTQYF. Complete variable domain (other parts from reference TRBV5-1 and TRBJ2-3): KAGVTQTPRYLIKTRGQQVTLSCSPISGHRSVSWYQQTPGQGLQFLFEYFSETQRNKGNFPGRFSGRQFSNSRSEMNVSTLELGDSALYLCASSAGTSGGARTDTQYFGPGTRLTVL.

The genes are TRBV29-1 and TRBJ2-7, with 13 nucleotides matching TRBD2. Germline CDR1 is SQVTM and CDR2 is ANQGSEA. This CDR3 spans 14 amino acids. With V trimmed by 5 bases and J by 4 bases, 5 bases remained unmatched. CDR3 sequence (DNA): TGCAGCGTTCAGAGGACTAGCGGGAGTTACGAGCAGTACTTC. Its protein is CSVQRTSGSYEQYF.

The chain is built from TRBV7-2 and TRBJ2-2, with no clear D. Germline assignment: CDR1 SGHTA and CDR2 FQGNSA. The CDR3 has 13 amino acids. V dropped 6 bases and J dropped 4 bases, with 9 bases sitting between them. CDR3 DNA: TGTGCCAGCAGTATAATCGGCACCGGGGAGCTGTTTTTT. It is translated as CASSIIGTGELFF. The full variable domain, completed using reference TRBV7-2 and TRBJ2-2, is GAGVSQSPSNKVTEKGKDVELRCDPISGHTALYWYRQSLGQGLEFLIYFQGNSAPDKSGLPSDRFSAERTGGSVSTLTIQRTQQEDSAVYLCASSIIGTGELFFGEGSRLTVL.

The rearrangement uses TRBV5-1 and TRBJ1-4, with D uncertain. This CDR3 is 9 amino acids long. Between the trimmed V and J ends, which lost 6 bases and 10 bases, there was a span of 4 bases. Germline CDR1 reads SGHRS; CDR2 reads YFSETQ. The CDR3 nucleotides read TGCGCCAGCAAAGGAAAACTGTTTTTT. Encoded protein: CASKGKLFF.

The sample holds a few counts of this clonotype. This sequence joins TRBV3-1 and TRBJ1-1; no clear D. V was pared by 3 bases and J by 1 base, with 12 bases between. CDR1 LGHDT and CDR2 YNNKEL come from the germline V gene (reference sequence). The CDR3 sequence is 15 residues long. The CDR3 DNA reads as TGTGCCAGCAGCCAGGCCCGGAGGCCGAACACTGAAGCTTTCTTT. Translated: CASSQARRPNTEAFF.

This clonotype was detected a few times. The chain recombines TRBV5-1 with TRBJ2-5, with D possibly being TRBD1 (6 bases). This CDR3 has 16 amino acids. Germline loops: CDR1 SGHRS, CDR2 YFSETQ. V was trimmed by 6 bases and J by 0 bases, leaving 18 bases between them. CDR3: CASTLRGQMYQETQYF. As DNA, the CDR3 is TGCGCCAGCACCTTAAGGGGACAAATGTACCAAGAGACCCAGTACTTC.

In this sample, this clonotype turned up a few times. This chain uses TRBV7-8 with TRBJ2-7, with D maybe TRBD1 (5 bases). This CDR3 region has 17 residues. V was trimmed by 5 bases and J by 0 bases, leaving 20 bases between them. CDR1 and CDR2 from the germline V gene are SGHVS and FQNEAQ. The DNA of the CDR3 is TGTGCCAGCAGCCGCGCTATAATAGGGGCGAACTCCTACGAGCAGTACTTC. This translates into CASSRAIIGANSYEQYF.